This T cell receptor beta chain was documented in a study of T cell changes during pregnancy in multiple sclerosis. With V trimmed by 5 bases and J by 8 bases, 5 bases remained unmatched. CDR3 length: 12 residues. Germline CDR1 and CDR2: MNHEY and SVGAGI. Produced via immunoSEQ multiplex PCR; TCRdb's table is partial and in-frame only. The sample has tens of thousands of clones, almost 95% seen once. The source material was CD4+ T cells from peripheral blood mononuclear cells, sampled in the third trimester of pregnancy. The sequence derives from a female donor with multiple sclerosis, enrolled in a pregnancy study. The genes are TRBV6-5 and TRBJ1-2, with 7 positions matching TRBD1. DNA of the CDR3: TGTGCCAGCAGTCGACAGGGTGGCGGCTACACCTTC. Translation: CASSRQGGGYTF.